Listed below are T cell receptor beta chains from one sample, sequenced in a study. TCRdb analysed the RT-PCR reads with MiXCR anew, one entry per CDR3 protein. The repertoire includes about 680,000 distinct CDR3 sequences, 14% of them detected once, and 3.6% sits in the top ten. The sample taken for sequencing was memory CD4+ T cells from blood. These receptors were obtained from a female donor in good health, serving as a healthy control. Each CDR3 is given with its conserved first and last residue. Each record gives: clone size, V gene, D gene, J gene, CDR3 protein, CDR3 DNA. A D gene is named only where the DNA matches it firmly. The listing skips clone size in some rows; elsewhere it reads once, few, many or a size class.

clone_size: many; v_call: TRBV29-1; d_call: TRBD1; j_call: TRBJ1-2; cdr3_aa: CSGRTGYGYTF; cdr3_nt: TGCAGCGGAAGGACAGGCTATGGCTACACCTTC
clone_size: few; v_call: TRBV5-1; d_call: TRBD2; j_call: TRBJ2-7; cdr3_aa: CASSTGLAGGAYEQYF; cdr3_nt: TGCGCCAGCAGCACGGGACTAGCGGGAGGGGCCTACGAGCAGTACTTC
clone_size: few; v_call: TRBV30; d_call: NA; j_call: TRBJ2-5; cdr3_aa: CAWSNRRETQYF; cdr3_nt: TGTGCCTGGAGTAATCGTAGGGAGACCCAGTACTTC
clone_size: few; v_call: TRBV20-1; d_call: TRBD1; j_call: TRBJ1-1; cdr3_aa: CSASGDRASNTEAFF; cdr3_nt: TGCAGTGCTAGTGGCGACAGGGCTTCAAACACTGAAGCTTTCTTT
clone_size: many; v_call: TRBV29-1; d_call: TRBD1; j_call: TRBJ2-3; cdr3_aa: CSGMTGGRDTQYF; cdr3_nt: TGCAGCGGTATGACAGGGGGCAGGGATACGCAGTATTTT
clone_size: NA; v_call: TRBV7-9; d_call: NA; j_call: TRBJ1-2; cdr3_aa: CASSDGGWGAGYGYTF; cdr3_nt: TGTGCCAGCAGCGACGGTGGATGGGGAGCTGGATATGGCTACACCTTC
clone_size: many; v_call: TRBV6-6; d_call: NA; j_call: TRBJ2-2; cdr3_aa: CASSFTTGELFF; cdr3_nt: TGTGCCAGCAGTTTCACGACCGGGGAGCTGTTTTTT
clone_size: many; v_call: TRBV6-6; d_call: TRBD1; j_call: TRBJ1-1; cdr3_aa: CASSQRDRTLDTEAFF; cdr3_nt: TGTGCCAGCAGTCAAAGGGACAGGACCTTGGACACTGAAGCTTTCTTT
clone_size: NA; v_call: TRBV3-1; d_call: NA; j_call: TRBJ2-1; cdr3_aa: CASRETTGFLGRDEQFF; cdr3_nt: TGTGCCAGCAGGGAAACAACAGGGTTCCTAGGACGGGATGAGCAGTTCTTC
clone_size: few; v_call: TRBV9; d_call: TRBD1; j_call: TRBJ1-2; cdr3_aa: CASSATGRNYGYTF; cdr3_nt: TGTGCCAGCAGCGCGACAGGGAGGAACTATGGCTACACCTTC
clone_size: many; v_call: TRBV29-1; d_call: TRBD2; j_call: TRBJ2-3; cdr3_aa: CSVDRGRGTDTQYF; cdr3_nt: TGCAGCGTTGATCGCGGGAGGGGCACAGATACGCAGTATTTT
clone_size: few; v_call: TRBV6-2/TRBV6-3; d_call: NA; j_call: TRBJ1-5; cdr3_aa: CASSRGASNQPQHF; cdr3_nt: TGTGCCAGCAGTCGGGGGGCATCCAATCAGCCCCAGCATTTT
clone_size: few; v_call: TRBV7-9; d_call: TRBD2; j_call: TRBJ2-1; cdr3_aa: CATRLAGGGHEQFF; cdr3_nt: TGTGCCACCCGACTAGCGGGAGGAGGGCATGAGCAGTTCTTC
clone_size: NA; v_call: TRBV9; d_call: NA; j_call: TRBJ2-3; cdr3_aa: CASSPPGGSTDTQYF; cdr3_nt: TGTGCCAGCAGCCCCCCAGGAGGGAGCACAGATACGCAGTATTTT
clone_size: few; v_call: TRBV20-1; d_call: TRBD1; j_call: TRBJ1-2; cdr3_aa: CSPKLGSGGYGYTF; cdr3_nt: TGCAGTCCTAAGCTAGGTTCAGGGGGCTATGGCTACACCTTC
clone_size: NA; v_call: TRBV18; d_call: NA; j_call: TRBJ2-1; cdr3_aa: CASSPPLKGGNEQFF; cdr3_nt: TGTGCCAGCTCACCACCCCTGAAAGGCGGGAATGAGCAGTTCTTC
clone_size: many; v_call: TRBV27; d_call: NA; j_call: TRBJ2-3; cdr3_aa: CASSGYGTTDTQYF; cdr3_nt: TGTGCCAGCAGTGGCTACGGGACCACAGATACGCAGTATTTT
clone_size: NA; v_call: TRBV5-6; d_call: NA; j_call: TRBJ2-1; cdr3_aa: CASSLDGHHPYNEQFF; cdr3_nt: TGTGCCAGCAGCTTGGACGGACATCACCCCTACAATGAGCAGTTCTTC
clone_size: NA; v_call: TRBV7-9; d_call: NA; j_call: TRBJ1-2; cdr3_aa: CASSRQTDYGYTF; cdr3_nt: TGTGCCAGCAGCCGACAGACGGACTATGGCTACACCTTC
clone_size: many; v_call: TRBV10-2; d_call: NA; j_call: TRBJ2-5; cdr3_aa: CASSGVGETQYF; cdr3_nt: TGCGCCAGTTCAGGGGTTGGGGAGACCCAGTACTTC
clone_size: many; v_call: TRBV6-6; d_call: TRBD1; j_call: TRBJ2-7; cdr3_aa: CASSYQGQGGSYEQYF; cdr3_nt: TGTGCCAGCAGTTACCAGGGACAGGGGGGATCCTACGAGCAGTACTTC
clone_size: NA; v_call: TRBV5-1; d_call: TRBD1; j_call: TRBJ1-4; cdr3_aa: CASSLADRGNEKLFF; cdr3_nt: TGCGCCAGCAGCTTGGCCGACAGGGGAAATGAAAAACTGTTTTTT
clone_size: few; v_call: TRBV28; d_call: TRBD2; j_call: TRBJ2-3; cdr3_aa: CASSVRPGLAGVGDTQYF; cdr3_nt: TGTGCCAGCAGCGTCAGGCCGGGACTAGCGGGAGTTGGAGATACGCAGTATTTT
clone_size: many; v_call: TRBV10-3; d_call: NA; j_call: TRBJ2-1; cdr3_aa: CAISDSQASHYNEQFF; cdr3_nt: TGTGCCATCAGTGATTCTCAAGCCTCGCACTACAATGAGCAGTTCTTC
clone_size: many; v_call: TRBV12-3/TRBV12-4; d_call: TRBD2; j_call: TRBJ2-5; cdr3_aa: CASRGLAGETQYF; cdr3_nt: TGTGCCAGCAGGGGACTAGCAGGGGAGACCCAGTACTTC
clone_size: NA; v_call: TRBV11-2; d_call: NA; j_call: TRBJ2-3; cdr3_aa: CASSQTTGFSTQYF; cdr3_nt: TGTGCCAGCAGCCAAACTACAGGTTTTAGTACGCAGTATTTT
clone_size: few; v_call: TRBV5-1; d_call: TRBD1; j_call: TRBJ1-1; cdr3_aa: CASSSQQGTHTEAFF; cdr3_nt: TGCGCCAGCAGCTCCCAACAGGGGACACACACTGAAGCTTTCTTT
clone_size: NA; v_call: TRBV24-1; d_call: NA; j_call: TRBJ2-7; cdr3_aa: CATSDYPEGRGKYF; cdr3_nt: TGTGCCACCAGTGATTACCCTGAGGGAAGGGGAAAGTACTTC
clone_size: many; v_call: TRBV6-5; d_call: NA; j_call: TRBJ2-4; cdr3_aa: CASSYSGSIQNIQYF; cdr3_nt: TGTGCCAGCAGTTACTCGGGTAGTATTCAAAACATTCAGTACTTC
clone_size: NA; v_call: TRBV6-6; d_call: NA; j_call: TRBJ1-5; cdr3_aa: CASSSTLPWPQHF; cdr3_nt: TGTGCCAGCAGTTCCACTCTCCCATGGCCCCAGCATTTT
clone_size: few; v_call: TRBV12-3/TRBV12-4; d_call: TRBD1; j_call: TRBJ1-2; cdr3_aa: CASSLGGGQGVTYGYTF; cdr3_nt: TGTGCCAGCAGTTTAGGTGGAGGACAGGGGGTAACCTATGGCTACACCTTC
clone_size: many; v_call: TRBV6-6; d_call: TRBD1; j_call: TRBJ2-7; cdr3_aa: CASSPGTGVEQYF; cdr3_nt: TGTGCCAGCAGCCCCGGGACAGGGGTCGAGCAGTACTTC
clone_size: few; v_call: TRBV5-6; d_call: NA; j_call: TRBJ2-3; cdr3_aa: CASTHERTDTQYF; cdr3_nt: TGTGCCAGCACTCACGAGCGGACAGATACGCAGTATTTT
clone_size: many; v_call: TRBV27; d_call: NA; j_call: TRBJ1-2; cdr3_aa: CASSPSTNNYGYTF; cdr3_nt: TGTGCCAGCAGTCCCTCGACAAATAACTATGGCTACACCTTC
clone_size: NA; v_call: TRBV6-6; d_call: NA; j_call: TRBJ1-1; cdr3_aa: CASSYRKMNTEAFF; cdr3_nt: TGTGCCAGCAGTTACAGGAAGATGAACACTGAAGCTTTCTTT
clone_size: many; v_call: TRBV12-3/TRBV12-4; d_call: NA; j_call: TRBJ1-6; cdr3_aa: CASRVSSYNSPLHF; cdr3_nt: TGTGCCAGCAGGGTTAGCTCCTATAATTCACCCCTCCACTTT
clone_size: many; v_call: TRBV20-1; d_call: NA; j_call: TRBJ2-5; cdr3_aa: CSARGDLETQYF; cdr3_nt: TGCAGTGCTAGGGGGGACTTAGAGACCCAGTACTTC
clone_size: NA; v_call: TRBV6-5; d_call: NA; j_call: TRBJ2-5; cdr3_aa: CASSTGQQETQYF; cdr3_nt: TGTGCCAGCAGTACAGGCCAACAAGAGACCCAGTACTTC
clone_size: NA; v_call: TRBV6-1; d_call: TRBD2; j_call: TRBJ2-1; cdr3_aa: CASSVWTSGSSDEQFF; cdr3_nt: TGTGCCAGCAGTGTATGGACTAGCGGGAGCTCGGATGAGCAGTTCTTC
clone_size: NA; v_call: TRBV27; d_call: NA; j_call: TRBJ1-2; cdr3_aa: CASRPTGTPNGYTF; cdr3_nt: TGTGCCAGCAGACCCACAGGTACCCCCAATGGCTACACCTTC
clone_size: few; v_call: TRBV20-1; d_call: TRBD1; j_call: TRBJ2-3; cdr3_aa: CSAPPGQGVYTDTQYF; cdr3_nt: TGCAGTGCTCCACCTGGACAGGGTGTATATACAGATACGCAGTATTTT
clone_size: NA; v_call: TRBV7-2; d_call: NA; j_call: TRBJ2-3; cdr3_aa: CASSPRAGFLSMDTQYF; cdr3_nt: TGTGCCAGCAGCCCCAGGGCAGGTTTTTTATCTATGGATACGCAGTATTTT
clone_size: many; v_call: TRBV5-1; d_call: NA; j_call: TRBJ2-5; cdr3_aa: CASSPGGAQETQYF; cdr3_nt: TGCGCCAGCAGCCCAGGGGGGGCCCAAGAGACCCAGTACTTC
clone_size: NA; v_call: TRBV12-3/TRBV12-4; d_call: TRBD2; j_call: TRBJ2-1; cdr3_aa: CASSLDGGRAIEQFF; cdr3_nt: TGTGCCAGCAGTTTAGATGGCGGGAGGGCTATTGAGCAGTTCTTC
clone_size: few; v_call: TRBV7-2; d_call: NA; j_call: TRBJ1-6; cdr3_aa: CASSPTTYSPLHF; cdr3_nt: TGTGCCAGCAGCCCTACCACATATTCACCCCTCCACTTT